Given below is one T cell receptor (beta chain) in context. This CDR3 is 17 amino acids long. The germline gives CDR1 KGHSH, CDR2 LQKENI. V lost 2 bases to trimming and J lost 1 base; unmatched junction nucleotides: 8. The data were taken from a study of T cell responses to AZD1222 COVID-19 vaccine. This table comes from immunoSEQ multiplex PCR, and its TCRdb copy is limited to in-frame clones, with some not included. Of roughly 120,000 clones in the sample, around 90% were seen once. This sample comprised peripheral blood, obtained 28 days after the second dose of the MenACWY control vaccine. The genes are TRBV18 and TRBJ1-1; TRBD1 matches at 9 bases. This TCR was recovered from an adult who received the MenACWY meningococcal vaccine as a control. CDR3 protein: CASSPMGDRASNTEAFF. CDR3 coding DNA: TGTGCCAGCTCACCAATGGGGGACAGGGCATCGAACACTGAAGCTTTCTTT.